These 2 T cell receptor beta chains share one sample of origin, sequenced in a study of blood T cell repertoires in COVID-19. Some clones are missing from TCRdb's copy, which holds only in-frame ones; the method was immunoSEQ multiplex PCR. The data contain 60,000 or so clones, around four fifths of them singletons. The specimen sequenced was peripheral blood. The receptor set was obtained from a woman older than 75 with acute or convalescent COVID-19.

The chain is built from TRBV7-3 and TRBJ2-1; 10 bases are a match to TRBD2. The CDR3 runs to 14 residues. The trim removed 2 bases at V and 6 bases at J, leaving 1 base unmatched. Germline lookup yields CDR1 SGHTA and CDR2 FQGTGA. The DNA for the CDR3 is TGTGCCAGCAGCTTAGGGACTAGCGTCAATGAGCAGTTCTTC. Its protein product is CASSLGTSVNEQFF.

The rearrangement uses TRBV3-1 (or the pseudogene TRBV3-2) and TRBJ2-5; 11 bases line up with TRBD2. Germline CDR1 and CDR2: LGHDT and YNNKEL (reference sequence). Trimming took 1 base from V and 3 from J; bases not matched to a gene: 4. This CDR3 is 16 amino acids long. The CDR3 sequence is CASSQAASGGKETQYF. The CDR3 DNA reads TGTGCCAGCAGCCAAGCGGCTAGCGGGGGGAAAGAGACCCAGTACTTC.